Listed below are T cell receptor beta chains from one sample, sequenced in a study of shared clonotypes between healthy human individuals. TCRdb's table, derived via immunoSEQ multiplex PCR, lists solely in-frame clones and lacks some. The profile shows about 670,000 clones, about 78% of them singletons. The material sequenced was memory CD4+ T cells sorted from blood. The source is a woman aged 25 to 39 in good health. CDR3s include the opening cysteine and the closing phenylalanine or tryptophan. D genes are given only for firm matches. Some rows mark clone size as missing; the rest say once, few, many or name a class of expanded clone.

size	D	V	J	CDR3	DNA
-	TRBD2	TRBV7-9	TRBJ2-7	CASSSIAGVGEQYF	TGTGCCAGCAGCTCAATAGCGGGAGTCGGGGAGCAGTACTTC
-	-	TRBV27	TRBJ1-6	CASSLRLPGTPLHF	TGTGCCAGCAGTTTGAGGCTCCCGGGGACACCCCTCCACTTT
-	TRBD1	TRBV19	TRBJ2-3	CASSSPGGADDTQYF	TGTGCCAGTAGTTCGCCAGGGGGCGCTGATGATACGCAGTATTTT
-	-	TRBV20-1	TRBJ2-1	CSASLTNEQFF	TGCAGTGCTAGTTTGACCAATGAGCAGTTCTTC
-	TRBD1	TRBV10-1	TRBJ2-5	CASHTGDEEGTTQYF	TGCGCCAGTCATACAGGGGACGAAGAGGGGACGACCCAGTACTTC
many	TRBD2	TRBV4-1	TRBJ2-7	CASSQEGRLAGGRDEQYF	TGCGCCAGCAGCCAAGAGGGTCGACTAGCGGGAGGTCGGGACGAGCAGTACTTC
-	TRBD1	TRBV5-1	TRBJ1-2	CASSTWTGPGYGYTF	TGCGCCAGCAGCACCTGGACAGGGCCTGGCTATGGCTACACCTTC
-	-	TRBV11-2	TRBJ1-2	CASSLDRFGELGYTF	TGTGCCAGCAGCTTAGATCGTTTCGGGGAATTGGGCTACACCTTC
-	-	TRBV30	TRBJ2-7	CASRGGNGYEQYF	TGTGCCTCCAGGGGGGGGAACGGGTACGAGCAGTACTTC
-	-	TRBV7-9	TRBJ1-5	CASSLGVGISEGHQPQHF	TGTGCCAGCAGCTTAGGGGTTGGAATATCTGAGGGGCATCAGCCCCAGCATTTT
-	TRBD2	TRBV18	TRBJ2-2	CASLLAVNTGELFF	TGTGCCAGCTTACTAGCGGTGAACACCGGGGAGCTGTTTTTT
-	-	TRBV11-2	TRBJ2-2	CASSPEVRKRELFF	TGTGCCAGCAGCCCTGAAGTTAGGAAACGGGAGCTGTTTTTT
-	-	TRBV10-1	TRBJ2-3	CASSESGGADTQYF	TGCGCCAGCAGTGAGAGTGGGGGCGCGGATACGCAGTATTTT
-	-	TRBV28	TRBJ2-5	CASREGGNQETQYF	TGTGCCAGCAGGGAGGGGGGAAACCAAGAGACCCAGTACTTC
-	-	TRBV28	TRBJ1-2	CASSTTDYGYTF	TGTGCCAGCAGTACGACAGACTATGGCTACACCTTC
-	-	TRBV28	TRBJ2-2	CASSLLPDTNTGELFF	TGTGCCAGCAGTTTATTGCCGGATACGAACACCGGGGAGCTGTTTTTT
once	-	TRBV5-1	TRBJ1-2	CASSPGTLGHYGYTF	TGCGCCAGCAGCCCCGGGACACTCGGGCACTATGGCTACACCTTC
-	-	TRBV19	TRBJ2-2	CASIWRGTGELFF	TGTGCCAGTATTTGGCGGGGCACCGGGGAGCTGTTTTTT
-	-	TRBV6-1	TRBJ2-5	CASRPGRYIRETQYF	TGTGCCAGCAGGCCTGGACGGTACATACGAGAGACCCAGTACTTC
-	TRBD2	TRBV10-1	TRBJ2-1	CASSEGGSRVEQFF	TGCGCCAGCAGTGAGGGCGGGAGTCGGGTTGAGCAGTTCTTC
-	TRBD1	TRBV10-2	TRBJ2-6	CASRGQGTSGANVLTF	TGCGCCAGTAGGGGACAGGGGACCTCTGGGGCCAACGTCCTGACTTTC
-	-	TRBV29-1	TRBJ1-5	CSVDPRNHQPQHF	TGCAGCGTTGACCCCAGGAATCATCAGCCCCAGCATTTT
few	-	TRBV7-2	TRBJ1-1	CASSRGIHTEAFF	TGTGCCAGCAGCCGGGGAATCCACACTGAAGCTTTCTTT
-	TRBD2	TRBV5-1	TRBJ2-7	CASSLLAGAYEQYF	TGCGCCAGCAGCTTACTAGCGGGAGCCTACGAGCAGTACTTC
-	-	TRBV19	TRBJ2-1	CASSAGVRREWSYNEQFF	TGTGCCAGTAGTGCCGGGGTTAGGAGGGAGTGGTCCTACAATGAGCAGTTCTTC
-	-	TRBV28	TRBJ1-2	CASILAPGLGYGYTF	TGTGCCAGCATCCTCGCGCCAGGTTTAGGCTATGGCTACACCTTC
-	TRBD1	TRBV28	TRBJ2-1	CASSYPLDRDSYNEQFF	TGTGCCAGCAGTTACCCTCTGGACAGGGATTCCTACAATGAGCAGTTCTTC
-	-	TRBV5-6	TRBJ1-4	CASSLTGTPNEKLFF	TGTGCCAGCAGCTTGACGGGAACGCCTAATGAAAAACTGTTTTTT
-	TRBD1	TRBV6-5	TRBJ1-3	CASSPTGVQGNTIYF	TGTGCCAGCAGTCCAACAGGGGTACAAGGAAACACCATATATTTT
-	-	TRBV5-4	TRBJ2-7	CASSPSRRAHEQYF	TGTGCCAGCAGCCCGTCCAGGAGAGCCCACGAGCAGTACTTC
-	-	TRBV19	TRBJ1-5	CASSMTQNQPQHF	TGTGCCAGTAGTATGACACAGAATCAGCCCCAGCATTTT
few	-	TRBV6-5	TRBJ2-1	CASSYSGRGGEQFF	TGTGCCAGCAGTTACTCGGGCAGGGGAGGCGAGCAGTTCTTC
-	-	TRBV6-1	TRBJ1-5	CASSGLLQGSNQPQHF	TGTGCCAGCAGTGGGCTCTTACAGGGTAGCAATCAGCCCCAGCATTTT
-	-	TRBV18	TRBJ1-3	CASSPDRKGNTIYF	TGTGCCAGCTCACCAGACCGGAAGGGAAACACCATATATTTT
-	-	TRBV28	TRBJ2-7	CASISGTTTYEQYF	TGTGCCAGCATCAGCGGGACAACCACCTACGAGCAGTACTTC
-	-	TRBV14	TRBJ2-6	CASRRGGSGANVLTF	TGTGCCAGCAGAAGAGGGGGTTCTGGGGCCAACGTCCTGACTTTC
-	TRBD1	TRBV28	TRBJ2-6	CASGPGGSGANVLTF	TGTGCCAGCGGACCAGGGGGCTCTGGGGCCAACGTCCTGACTTTC
-	TRBD2	TRBV5-6	TRBJ2-7	CASSLSGRDEQYF	TGTGCCAGCAGCCTTAGCGGGAGAGACGAGCAGTACTTC
-	TRBD2	TRBV5-1	TRBJ2-3	CASSLRTSGSRTDTQYF	TGCGCCAGCAGCTTGCGGACTAGCGGGAGTCGGACAGATACGCAGTATTTT
-	TRBD1	TRBV28	TRBJ1-6	CASSTDRVTSPLHF	TGTGCCAGCAGTACGGACAGGGTAACTTCACCCCTCCACTTT